In this sample, the clone carrying this TCR beta chain turned up a few times. These data come from a study of CD8+CD57+ T cells in acquired aplastic anemia. The wider study: Recorded DNA amounts for sorted CD4+ and CD8+ cells had an average of approximately 3.2 ug.

Both TCR beta VDJ combination and CDR3 sequence profiling were carried out. Genomic DNA was the template for this profiling. MiXCR, run by TCRdb on the reads, gives a single entry per CDR3 protein. The sample has some 170,000 distinct CDR3 sequences, 63% seen once. In patients chosen for sequencing, flow cytometry had shown CD8+CD57+ cell expansion. Trimming at V came to 3 bases and at J to 5 bases, leaving 3 bases not matched to a gene. CDR3 length: 14 amino acids. Germline CDR1 reads SGDLS; CDR2 reads YYNGEE. The material sequenced was sorted CD4+, CD8+, or CD8+CD57+ T cells (not recorded which) from PBMCs. This sequence was found in a human donor with aplastic anemia. The chain has TRBV9 and TRBJ2-3; 10 nucleotides agree with TRBD1. In DNA, the CDR3 is TGTGCCAGCAGCGATGGACAGGGGGAAGATACGCAGTATTTT. Amino acid sequence: CASSDGQGEDTQYF.